The 9 T cell receptor beta chains given below trace back to one sample, sequenced in a study of Ad26.COV2.S vaccination and SARS-CoV-2 variants. Treatment here: around 19 received Ad26.COV2.S at low or high dose, single or two shots; 5 received placebo; per-sample allocation not given. Collection of the samples took place on day 63 after the first injection of vaccine or placebo. Measured with immunoSEQ multiplex PCR; TCRdb has only the in-frame clones, and not every one. The table has 400,000 or so clones, roughly nine tenths seen once. This specimen consisted of peripheral blood, obtained in a trial of Ad26.COV2.S vaccine versus placebo. The receptor source for this set is a person between 18 and 59 years old who received the Ad26.COV2.S COVID-19 vaccine or a placebo.

In DNA form, the CDR3 reads TGTGCCAGCTCACAAGGGACCGGCGACACTGAAGCTTTCTTT. It is translated as CASSQGTGDTEAFF. The rearrangement uses TRBV18 and TRBJ1-1, with a weak D call TRBD1 (5 bases). Trimming removed 4 bases from V and 3 bases from J, with 12 bases in between. The CDR3 length is 14 residues. CDR1 is KGHSH, CDR2 LQKENI, per germline.

V gene TRBV13 combines with J gene TRBJ2-7, with D possibly matching TRBD2 (6 bases). The germline CDR1 and CDR2 sequences are PRHDT and FYEKMQ (reference sequence). V gave up 5 bases and J gave up 2 bases, with 16 bases separating them. The CDR3 spans 15 residues. The CDR3 loop reads CASSPGAGRTYEQYF. Here the CDR3 DNA reads TGTGCCAGCAGCCCTGGGGCAGGGAGGACCTACGAGCAGTACTTC.

The V gene is TRBV12-3 or TRBV12-4, the J gene TRBJ2-1; a weak D match, TRBD1 (5 bases). Trimming stripped 6 bases from V and 13 bases from J, with 16 bases between. The CDR3 runs 12 residues. The CDR3 sequence: CASSTDMTRQFF. As DNA, the CDR3 is TGTGCCAGCAGCACGGACATGACGAGACAGTTCTTC.

J is TRBJ1-1 and V is TRBV6-5, with D unclear. Deletions cut 4 bases from V and 7 bases from J, with 16 bases between. Germline CDR1 MNHEY, CDR2 SVGAGI. CDR3 length: 14 residues. The CDR3 spells CASSLRSHEGEAFF. CDR3 bases: TGTGCCAGCAGTTTACGTAGCCATGAGGGTGAAGCTTTCTTT.

The rearrangement joins TRBV6-2 or TRBV6-3 to TRBJ1-2; D gene ambiguous. Trimming left V 2 bases short and J 1 base short, with 8 bases between. CDR3 length: 14 residues. Per the germline V gene, CDR1 is MNHEY and CDR2 is SVGEGT. The CDR3 spells CASSYGPFNYGYTF. The CDR3 DNA reads as TGTGCCAGCAGTTACGGCCCGTTTAACTATGGCTACACCTTC.

CDR3 sequence reads: CASGPWGNTIYF. CDR3 DNA sequence: TGTGCTAGTGGACCTTGGGGAAACACCATATATTTT. The gene calls are TRBV12-5 and TRBJ1-3; D not certain. Deletions cut 6 bases from V and 4 bases from J, with 7 bases between. The CDR3 is made up of 12 amino acids. Germline V CDR1 and CDR2: LGHNT, FRNRAP.

The chain has TRBV6-2 or TRBV6-3 and TRBJ1-1; D gene ambiguous. Deletions cut 0 bases from V and 10 bases from J, with 9 bases between. CDR3 size: 12 residues. Per germline, CDR1 MNHEY and CDR2 SVGEGT. CDR3 amino acids: CASSYSSPGAFF. In nucleotides, the CDR3 is TGTGCCAGCAGTTACTCGAGTCCAGGAGCTTTCTTT.

J is TRBJ2-4 and V is TRBV5-1; D unresolved. CDR1 SGHRS and CDR2 YFSETQ come from the germline V gene. CDR3 length: 10 residues. V was shortened by 5 bases and J by 11 bases, with 8 bases between the two germline ends. CDR3 nucleotides: TGCGCCAGCAGAAATTTGGTTCAGTACTTC. It codes for CASRNLVQYF. The whole variable domain, filled in from reference TRBV5-1 and TRBJ2-4, reads KAGVTQTPRYLIKTRGQQVTLSCSPISGHRSVSWYQQTPGQGLQFLFEYFSETQRNKGNFPGRFSGRQFSNSRSEMNVSTLELGDSALYLCASRNLVQYFGAGTRLSVL.

J is TRBJ2-2 and V is TRBV7-6; D may be TRBD2 (7 bases). Trimming left V 5 bases short and J 5 bases short, with 18 bases between. The CDR3 loop spans 16 amino acids. The germline V gene encodes CDR1 SGHVS and CDR2 FNYEAQ. CDR3 sequence (DNA): TGTGCCAGCAGCCCAAGCGTCGGGGGGCAAACCGGGGAGCTGTTTTTT. It is translated as CASSPSVGGQTGELFF.